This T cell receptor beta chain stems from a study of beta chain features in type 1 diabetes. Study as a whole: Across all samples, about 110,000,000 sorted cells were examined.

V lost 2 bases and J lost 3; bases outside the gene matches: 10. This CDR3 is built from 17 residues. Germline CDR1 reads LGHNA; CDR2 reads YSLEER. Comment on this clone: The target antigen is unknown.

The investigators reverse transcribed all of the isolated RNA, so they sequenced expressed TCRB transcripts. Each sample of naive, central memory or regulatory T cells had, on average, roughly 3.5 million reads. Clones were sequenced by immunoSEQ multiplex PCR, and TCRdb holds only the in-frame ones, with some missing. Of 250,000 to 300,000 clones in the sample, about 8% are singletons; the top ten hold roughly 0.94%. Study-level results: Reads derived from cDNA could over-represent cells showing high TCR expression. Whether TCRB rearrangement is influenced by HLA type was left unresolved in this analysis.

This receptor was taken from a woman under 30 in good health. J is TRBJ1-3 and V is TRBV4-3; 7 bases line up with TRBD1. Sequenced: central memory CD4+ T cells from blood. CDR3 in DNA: TGCGCCAGCAGCCAATTTACGACAGGGCAGGGTGGAAACACCATATATTTT. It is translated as CASSQFTTGQGGNTIYF.